Below are 14 T cell receptor beta chains sequenced from a single sample in a study of identifying expanded T cells in peripheral blood. The table came from immunoSEQ multiplex PCR; TCRdb's copy has only in-frame clones and leaves some out. The table includes about 100,000 clones, 88% detected once. Sequencing was done on a sample of blood. The receptors here all came from a person aged 18 to 75 in good health.

This chain uses TRBV6-5 with TRBJ1-1; 7 bases map to TRBD1. There are 13 residues in the CDR3. The germline V gene encodes CDR1 MNHEY and CDR2 SVGAGI. With V trimmed by 11 bases and J by 5 bases, 11 bases remained unmatched. DNA for the CDR3: TGTGCCTCCAGGGGGTCTGGTTTGACTGAAGCTTTCTTT. Amino acids: CASRGSGLTEAFF.

The chain couples TRBV30 to TRBJ1-2; D perhaps matches TRBD1 (6 bases). Germline values: CDR1 GTSNPN, CDR2 SVGIG (reference sequence). Deletions cut 0 bases from V and 1 base from J, with 12 bases between. The CDR3 totals 15 residues. CDR3 in DNA: TGTGCCTGGAGTGTACTCTTGGACAGTAACTATGGCTACACCTTC. Protein sequence: CAWSVLLDSNYGYTF.

In this sample, this clone turned up once. The chain joins TRBV6-5 to TRBJ1-1; TRBD1 is a possible D gene (6 bases). The CDR3 is 15 amino acids. In germline, CDR1 is MNHEY, CDR2 SVGAGI. The V gene lost 0 bases and the J gene lost 1 base, with 9 bases spanning the gap. CDR3 sequence (DNA): TGTGCCAGCAGTTACTCTCCGGGACAGAACACTGAAGCTTTCTTT. This sequence encodes CASSYSPGQNTEAFF.

The gene calls are TRBV6-5 and TRBJ2-7; D call uncertain. The CDR3 extends over 14 amino acids. The V end lost 2 bases, the J end lost 0 bases, and 8 bases lay between the germline ends. The germline V gene encodes CDR1 MNHEY and CDR2 SVGAGI. DNA of the CDR3: TGTGCCAGCAGTTACGGGTTATACTCCTACGAGCAGTACTTC. Protein sequence: CASSYGLYSYEQYF.

V gene TRBV27 combines with J gene TRBJ2-3; TRBD2 aligns across 8 bases. Germline CDR1 MNHEY, CDR2 SMNVEV (reference sequence). V gave up 4 bases and J gave up 4 bases; unmatched junction bases: 7. The CDR3 loop spans 15 amino acids. CDR3 coding DNA: TGTGCCAGCAGTTCCGGGACTAGTAACCCAGATACGCAGTATTTT. Translated, it gives CASSSGTSNPDTQYF.

This clone is a singleton in its sample. This chain links TRBV18 with TRBJ1-1; D not resolved. Germline CDR1 reads KGHSH; CDR2 reads LQKENI. V was cut by 1 base and J by 1 base, with 4 bases left in between. The CDR3 extends over 13 amino acids. The CDR3 loop reads CASSPQGNTEAFF. The CDR3 DNA sequence: TGTGCCAGCTCACCACAGGGGAACACTGAAGCTTTCTTT.

The chain couples TRBV30 to TRBJ1-5; 7 bases fit TRBD1. V shed 1 base, J shed 5 bases, and the junction held 8 bases outside the gene matches. There are 15 residues in the CDR3. The V gene's germline CDR1 is GTSNPN and CDR2 SVGIG (reference sequence). The chain's CDR3 is CAWSGYTGDYQPQHF. The DNA of the CDR3 is TGTGCCTGGAGTGGCTACACAGGGGATTATCAGCCCCAGCATTTT.

The V and J genes are TRBV14 and TRBJ1-6; 7 bases line up with TRBD1. J gave up 7 bases and V 6 bases, and 6 bases lay outside the gene matches. The CDR3 loop spans 14 amino acids. The germline gives CDR1 SGHDN, CDR2 FVKESK. The CDR3 DNA sequence: TGTGCCAGCAGTCGGACAGGACTAAATTCACCCCTCCACTTT. It is translated as CASSRTGLNSPLHF.

The chain carries TRBV6-4 and TRBJ2-2, with a possible D match to TRBD2 (5 bases). Germline CDR1 reads MRHNA; CDR2 reads SNTAGT. V was pared by 4 bases and J by 6 bases, with 9 bases between. The CDR3 contains 13 residues. In DNA form, the CDR3 reads TGTGCCAGCAGTGGCCCCGGGGCCGGGGAGCTGTTTTTT. Residues: CASSGPGAGELFF.

The rearrangement joins TRBV7-2 to TRBJ2-3, with 8 bases that match TRBD2. V shed 1 base and J 12 bases; nucleotides not matched to a gene: 12. There are 15 residues in the CDR3. In germline, CDR1 is SGHTA, CDR2 FQGNSA. In nucleotides, the CDR3 is TGTGCCAGCAGCTTAGATAATAGCGGGGCCACTGATCAGTATTTT. It codes for CASSLDNSGATDQYF.

Worth noting for this clone: Within the sample, other DNA sequences also encode this same CDR3. V usage is TRBV5-6 and J usage is TRBJ2-7; D uncertain. Germline loops: CDR1 SGHDT, CDR2 YYEEEE. Trimming stripped 4 bases from V and 3 bases from J, with 11 bases between. The CDR3 is 13 amino acids. CDR3: CASSPGPVYEQYF. Here the CDR3 DNA reads TGTGCCAGCAGCCCGGGCCCCGTCTACGAGCAGTACTTC.

The J gene is TRBJ2-1, the V gene TRBV28, with 11 bases lining up with TRBD2. This CDR3 region has 14 residues. Germline CDR1 MDHEN, CDR2 SYDVKM. The V and J ends lost 7 bases and 4 bases, in that order; junction bases with no gene match: 3. This CDR3 reads CASIGTSGYNEQFF. In DNA, the CDR3 is TGTGCCAGCATAGGGACTAGCGGTTACAATGAGCAGTTCTTC.

The chain links TRBV10-1 to TRBJ1-4; D is uncertain. Germline V gene lookup returns CDR1 WNHNN and CDR2 SYGVQD (reference sequence). V was cut by 0 bases and J by 1 base, with 12 bases left in between. The CDR3 has 17 residues. The CDR3: CASSESIGSGTNEKLFF. CDR3 nucleotide sequence: TGCGCCAGCAGTGAGTCGATTGGGTCCGGAACTAATGAAAAACTGTTTTTT.

This chain joins TRBV10-3 and TRBJ2-3, with a possible D match to TRBD2 (5 bases). Germline values: CDR1 ENHRY, CDR2 SYGVKD. The CDR3 contains 17 residues. V lost 4 bases and J 6 bases, leaving 23 bases between the germline ends. CDR3: CAISGTVTRETDDTQYF. CDR3 nucleotide sequence: TGTGCCATCAGTGGGACTGTGACAAGGGAAACGGACGATACGCAGTATTTT.